These 4 T cell receptor beta chains share one sample of origin, sequenced in a study of blood T cell repertoires in COVID-19. Sequencing was performed with immunoSEQ multiplex PCR; in TCRdb, only in-frame clones are kept and a portion is missing. The data contain about 91,000 clones, approximately 76% of them singletons. Material for sequencing was peripheral blood. The receptor source for this set is a man aged 65-85 years with acute or convalescent COVID-19.

The gene calls are TRBV24-1 and TRBJ2-4; TRBD2 aligns across 7 bases. The CDR3 spans 14 residues. CDR1 KGHDR and CDR2 SFDVKD come from the germline V gene. The J segment lost 2 bases and the V segment lost 5 bases, leaving 2 bases of the junction unmatched. The CDR3 spells CATSAGGSKNIQYF. The CDR3 coding sequence is TGTGCCACCAGTGCGGGAGGCTCCAAAAACATTCAGTACTTC.

The rearrangement uses TRBV5-4 and TRBJ1-3; D gene ambiguous. V lost 0 bases to trimming and J lost 1 base, with 5 bases between them. The CDR3 sequence is 14 residues long. Germline V gives CDR1 SGHNT, CDR2 YYREEE (reference sequence). The CDR3 loop reads CASSLGPSGNTIYF. The CDR3 DNA follows: TGTGCCAGCAGCTTGGGTCCTTCTGGAAACACCATATATTTT.

The genes are TRBV6-5 and TRBJ2-3; 8 positions agree with TRBD1. The CDR3 loop spans 15 amino acids. The germline V gene encodes CDR1 MNHEY and CDR2 SVGAGI. The J segment lost 1 base and the V segment lost 1 base, leaving 1 base of the junction unmatched. CDR3 in amino acids: CASSYLGQGTDTQYF. The CDR3 DNA reads TGTGCCAGCAGTTACTTGGGACAGGGCACAGATACGCAGTATTTT.

The chain recombines TRBV7-3 with TRBJ2-3; tentative D call: TRBD2 (5 bases). With 5 bases removed from V and 4 bases from J, the gap between germline ends came to 13 bases. The CDR3 runs to 14 residues. Germline V gene data show CDR1 as SGHTA and CDR2 as FQGTGA. The CDR3 sequence: CASSQTVRADTQYF. The CDR3 nucleotides are TGTGCCAGCAGCCAGACGGTGAGGGCAGATACGCAGTATTTT.